This TCR beta chain comes out of a study of blood T cell repertoires in COVID-19. Looking at the study overall: T cells, B-cell-depleted T cells, or PBMCs supplied cDNA or gDNA.

A single count supports this clone. The assay was immunoSEQ multiplex PCR, and TCRdb's table has in-frame clones only and misses some. This table holds 390,000 or so clones, roughly 90% found once. The sample comprised peripheral blood. The origin of this receptor is a woman aged 25 to 39 with COVID-19, enrolled during active disease.

CDR3 DNA: TGCGCCAGCAGGAAACAGGGGGGTGAGCAGTACTTC. Encoded protein: CASRKQGGEQYF. The J gene is TRBJ2-7, the V gene TRBV10-2; 8 bases fit TRBD1. CDR3 length equals 12 residues. Germline loops: CDR1 WSHSY, CDR2 SAAADI. V was clipped by 6 bases and J by 7 bases; unmatched bases: 5.